Reported below is one T cell receptor (beta chain). Antigen: not known. The source of the sample is a study of T cells after yellow fever vaccination. Study results and limitations: Compared with primary, the secondary response was weaker and peaked at day 5, not 15. Post-booster repertoires again held most primary-vaccination clones (approximately 96% CD4, 75% to 90% CD8).

Conversion of TCR transcripts into cDNA relied on 5'RACE template switching, which added a universal primer site and UMIs. TCRdb independently ran MiXCR on the 5' RACE reads; one entry per CDR3 protein. The sample consists of 100,000 to 150,000 distinct CDR3 sequences, 7.4% of them appearing once. Germline V CDR1 and CDR2: SGHAT, FQNNGV. This CDR3 region has 16 residues. Trimming removed 5 bases from V and 4 bases from J, with 17 bases in between. The gene calls are TRBV11-2 and TRBJ1-4; D unresolved. Sequencing used CD4+ T cells sorted from PBMCs, obtained roughly 10 days after the first yellow fever vaccination. The source is a young man who received the YFV17D yellow fever vaccine. CDR3 region: CASSRFPRGLNEKLFF. The CDR3, as DNA: TGTGCCAGCAGCCGCTTTCCAAGAGGGCTTAATGAAAAACTGTTTTTT.